These 24 T cell receptor beta chains were all obtained from the same sample, sequenced in a study of neurological immune-mediated disorders. TCRdb recomputed calls from the 5' RACE reads with MiXCR, one row per CDR3 protein. The sample has under 80,000 distinct CDR3 sequences, about 14% seen once. The sequenced sample was PBMCs. The receptors come from a woman in her 50s in good health.

In this sample, this clonotype turned up many times. The rearrangement uses TRBV28 and TRBJ1-5; D is undetermined. This CDR3 is 14 amino acids long. In germline, CDR1 is MDHEN, CDR2 SYDVKM. V dropped 8 bases and J dropped 0 bases, with 11 bases sitting between them. The chain's CDR3 is CASGGGHSNQPQHF. In DNA, the CDR3 is TGTGCCAGCGGAGGAGGGCATAGCAATCAGCCCCAGCATTTT.

In this sample, this clonotype turned up many times. The rearrangement joins TRBV15 to TRBJ2-7; D is unresolved. The CDR3 sequence is 14 residues long. V lost 3 bases to trimming and J lost 4 bases, with 13 bases between them. CDR1 and CDR2 (germline): LNHNV, YYDKDF (reference sequence). This CDR3 reads CATSRPAESYEQYF. CDR3 nucleotides: TGTGCCACCAGCAGGCCGGCGGAATCGTACGAGCAGTACTTC.

Points on this clonotype: Given a much more abundant clone one base away, this may be a read error. The chain is built from TRBV20-1 and TRBJ2-5, with unresolved D. Trimming stripped 6 bases from V and 5 bases from J, with 19 bases between. Germline CDR1 reads DFQATT; CDR2 reads SNEGSKA (reference sequence). This CDR3 spans 14 amino acids. In nucleotides, the CDR3 is TGCAGTGCCATCCTGGAGTATCGGCTCGAGACCCAGTACTTC. This translates into CSAILEYRLETQYF.

This clonotype has ten or more counts. The chain recombines TRBV7-2 with TRBJ1-5; D gene uncertain. V was trimmed by 5 bases and J by 6 bases, leaving 14 bases between them. CDR3 length: 14 amino acids. CDR1 is SGHTA and CDR2 is FQGNSA in the germline V gene. CDR3 DNA sequence: TGTGCCAGCAGCGAACGAGGTTTGGGTCAGCCCCAGCATTTT. This gives the protein CASSERGLGQPQHF.

There are many counts of this clonotype. V usage is TRBV5-1 and J usage is TRBJ2-1; 11 nucleotides align to TRBD2. This CDR3 is built from 15 residues. V trimming: 4 bases; J trimming: 5 bases; junction bases outside the gene matches: 5. Germline V gene data show CDR1 as SGHRS and CDR2 as YFSETQ. The CDR3 is CASSPGTSGNNEQFF. CDR3 DNA: TGCGCCAGCAGCCCCGGGACTAGCGGAAACAATGAGCAGTTCTTC.

The V gene is TRBV11-2, the J gene TRBJ1-1, with D perhaps TRBD1 (5 bases). V was cut by 1 base and J by 2 bases, with 17 bases left in between. Germline CDR1 is SGHAT and CDR2 is FQNNGV. This CDR3 spans 17 amino acids. CDR3 DNA: TGTGCCAGCAGCTTAGGGCAGGGTGGGATTGTTAACACTGAAGCTTTCTTT. Amino acids: CASSLGQGGIVNTEAFF.

This clonotype was recorded many times. The chain recombines TRBV29-1 with TRBJ1-1; TRBD1 matches at 7 bases. Germline V gene lookup returns CDR1 SQVTM and CDR2 ANQGSEA. J lost 0 bases, V lost 3 bases, and 1 base had no gene match. This CDR3 spans 13 amino acids. The CDR3 DNA follows: TGCAGCGTTGAGGGACAGCTGAACACTGAAGCTTTCTTT. As protein: CSVEGQLNTEAFF.

The sample holds many counts of this clonotype. The rearrangement links TRBV29-1 to TRBJ2-7, with 8 nucleotides matching TRBD2. J was trimmed by 4 bases and V by 6 bases; bases with no gene match: 5. Germline V gene data show CDR1 as SQVTM and CDR2 as ANQGSEA. The CDR3 is made up of 12 amino acids. The CDR3 region has the DNA TGCAGCGTAGCGGGAGATGGGTACGAGCAGTACTTC. Amino acids: CSVAGDGYEQYF.

Note on this clonotype: It may be a read error: a sequence one base away is much more abundant. The chain joins TRBV7-9 to TRBJ2-7, with 9 positions matching TRBD1. Germline trimming cut 4 bases from V and 8 bases from J; bases unmatched to any gene: 6. The CDR3 spans 13 residues. The germline V gene has CDR1 SEHNR and CDR2 FQNEAQ (reference sequence). CDR3 region: CASSSTGGDKQYF. The DNA of the CDR3 is TGTGCCAGCAGCTCGACAGGGGGTGACAAGCAGTACTTC.

Ten or more counts support this clonotype. The CDR3 loop is CSVVPSGQNIQYF. DNA of the CDR3: TGCAGCGTTGTACCCTCGGGTCAAAACATTCAGTACTTC. The chain combines TRBV29-1 with TRBJ2-4; unclear D gene. Germline CDR1 SQVTM, CDR2 ANQGSEA. V lost 4 bases and J 5 bases, leaving 12 bases between the germline ends. The CDR3 consists of 13 residues.

This clonotype appeared many times. The gene calls are TRBV3-1 and TRBJ2-3; 7 bases match TRBD2. J gave up 1 base and V 4 bases, and 5 bases lay outside the gene matches. Germline CDR1 and CDR2: LGHDT and YNNKEL (reference sequence). The CDR3 spans 15 residues. The CDR3 DNA reads as TGTGCCAGCAGCCCGTCCGGACTAGGCACAGATACGCAGTATTTT. Translating it yields CASSPSGLGTDTQYF.

This clonotype was seen repeatedly, ten times or more. The chain links TRBV5-5 to TRBJ2-2; D remains ambiguous. The ends were cut back, 0 bases at V and 6 bases at J, with 6 bases in the middle. Germline V CDR1 and CDR2: SGHKS, YYEKEE (reference sequence). The CDR3 runs to 13 residues. The CDR3 coding sequence is TGTGCCAGCAGCTTGGAGGGTTCCGGGGAGCTGTTTTTT. Amino acid sequence: CASSLEGSGELFF. The complete variable domain, with remaining parts taken from reference TRBV5-5 and TRBJ2-2, reads DAGVTQSPTHLIKTRGQQVTLRCSPISGHKSVSWYQQVLGQGPQFIFQYYEKEERGRGNFPDRFSARQFPNYSSELNVNALLLGDSALYLCASSLEGSGELFFGEGSRLTVL.

Ten or more counts support this clonotype. The chain carries TRBV29-1 and TRBJ2-1; D is perhaps TRBD1 or TRBD2 (5 bases each). The CDR3 sequence is 14 residues long. Trimming left V 7 bases short and J 8 bases short, with 21 bases between. Germline assignment: CDR1 SQVTM and CDR2 ANQGSEA. The CDR3: CSAYPGLNIDEQFF. CDR3 sequence (DNA): TGCAGCGCCTATCCGGGGCTCAACATCGATGAGCAGTTCTTC.

This clonotype was seen at least ten times. This chain uses TRBV5-1 with TRBJ2-3; 7 bases map to TRBD1. This CDR3 spans 15 amino acids. CDR1 is SGHRS, CDR2 YFSETQ, per germline. V was clipped by 2 bases and J by 2 bases; unmatched bases: 5. This CDR3 reads CASSLTGEDTDTQYF. The CDR3 DNA reads as TGCGCCAGCAGCTTAACAGGGGAAGACACAGATACGCAGTATTTT.

This clonotype has at least ten counts. V usage is TRBV12-3 or TRBV12-4 and J usage is TRBJ2-7, with no clear D. The CDR3 spans 14 residues. Between the trimmed V and J ends, which lost 6 bases and 0 bases, there was a span of 12 bases. The CDR3 sequence is CASSFWTVSYEQYF. CDR3 in DNA: TGTGCCAGCAGCTTCTGGACGGTCTCCTACGAGCAGTACTTC.

This clonotype was counted many times. CDR3 in amino acids: CASSLGQVTYNEQFF. Here the CDR3 DNA reads TGTGCCAGCAGTTTAGGGCAGGTTACCTACAATGAGCAGTTCTTC. The chain links TRBV27 to TRBJ2-1; no definite D call. The CDR3 totals 15 residues. CDR1 MNHEY and CDR2 SMNVEV come from the germline V gene (reference sequence). Trimming took off 2 bases at V and 2 bases at J, with 10 bases between the two ends.

The sample holds many counts of this clonotype. This chain links TRBV12-3 or TRBV12-4 with TRBJ2-5; D is possibly TRBD1 or TRBD2 (5 bases each). This CDR3 has 15 residues. V was cut by 3 bases and J by 2 bases, with 13 bases left in between. The CDR3 is CASSLFQGRQETQYF. CDR3 in DNA: TGTGCCAGCAGTTTGTTCCAGGGACGGCAAGAGACCCAGTACTTC.

The chain links TRBV7-2 to TRBJ2-1, with TRBD1 identical over 8 bases. This CDR3 spans 15 amino acids. J was trimmed by 6 bases and V by 5 bases; bases with no gene match: 9. The germline gives CDR1 SGHTA, CDR2 FQGNSA. The CDR3 region has the DNA TGTGCCAGCAGCCCCGGACAGGGTGTGCGCAATGAGCAGTTCTTC. Its protein is CASSPGQGVRNEQFF.

This rearrangement joins TRBV5-6 to TRBJ2-2, with TRBD1 matching over 7 bases. The CDR3 runs to 15 residues. Germline V gives CDR1 SGHDT, CDR2 YYEEEE. Unmatched junction bases numbered 7, after V lost 4 bases and J lost 4 bases. CDR3: CASSPLQGSTGELFF. The CDR3 coding sequence is TGTGCCAGCAGCCCTCTACAGGGGAGCACCGGGGAGCTGTTTTTT.

This clonotype has a count of ten or more. CDR3 sequence (DNA): TGCGCCAGCACCATTCAGGGACAAGAGACCCAGTACTTC. This translates into CASTIQGQETQYF. The chain uses TRBV5-1 and TRBJ2-5; maybe TRBD1 (5 bases). Trimming cost V 6 bases and J 2 bases, with 11 bases left between them. The germline V gene encodes CDR1 SGHRS and CDR2 YFSETQ. The CDR3 has 13 residues.

Notes on this clonotype: Sequence at one end of the junction differs from germline and may be a read error. The chain carries TRBV12-3 or TRBV12-4 and TRBJ1-5, with D possibly TRBD1 on 6 matching bases. The CDR3 covers 14 residues. Here the CDR3 reads CASSLQGSNQHQHF. Here the CDR3 DNA reads TGTGCCAGCAGTTTGCAGGGGAGCAATCAGCACCAGCATTTT.

The sample holds many counts of this clonotype. The V call is TRBV12-3 or TRBV12-4, the J call TRBJ2-1; 15 bases agree with TRBD2. There are 16 residues in the CDR3. Losses at the gene ends were 5 bases for V and 8 bases for J; bases not matched to a gene: 7. The CDR3 region has the DNA TGTGCCAGCAGTCCGGGACTAGCGGGAGGTTTCGATGAGCAGTTCTTC. Protein sequence: CASSPGLAGGFDEQFF.

In this sample, this clonotype turned up many times. The rearrangement uses TRBV5-6 and TRBJ2-5; D remains ambiguous. CDR3 length: 11 amino acids. Germline V lookup: CDR1 SGHDT, CDR2 YYEEEE. The V gene lost 3 bases and the J gene lost 9 bases, with 9 bases spanning the gap. The CDR3 coding sequence is TGTGCCAGCAGCTCCCCTTCGGCCCAGTACTTC. Amino acid sequence: CASSSPSAQYF.

This clonotype appeared many times. The rearrangement links TRBV29-1 to TRBJ2-5; possible D gene TRBD2, 5 bases. The V gene lost 7 bases and the J gene lost 3 bases, with 12 bases spanning the gap. CDR3 size: 12 residues. Germline-derived CDR1 and CDR2 are SQVTM and ANQGSEA. The CDR3 DNA is TGCAGCGCTGGTTGGGGAGAAGAGACCCAGTACTTC. This translates into CSAGWGEETQYF.